This T cell receptor (beta chain) stems from a study of cytomegalovirus exposure and HLA in healthy donors. As regards this clone: One end of the junction varies from germline; a read error may be responsible.

The CDR3 runs 15 residues. CDR1 and CDR2 (germline): SEHNR, FQNEAQ (reference sequence). PCR employed 60 Vbeta and 13 Jbeta primers. Profiling relied on immunoSEQ multiplex PCR, and the TCRdb table lists in-frame clones only, not all of them. The sample has more than 95,000 clones, 64% seen once. This TCR derives from a man aged 55-75 years in good health and CMV-seronegative. The chain is built from TRBV7-9 and TRBJ2-7, with a tentative D call TRBD2 (5 bases). Sequencing was carried out using PBMCs. DNA of the CDR3: TGTTCCAGCAGCTTAGCAGGAGGCAGCCTTGGGGAGCAGTACTTC. Encoded protein: CSSSLAGGSLGEQYF.